This T cell receptor beta chain was observed in a study of blood T cell repertoires in COVID-19. In its sample, this clone was seen once. Trimming at V came to 4 bases and at J to 5 bases, leaving 6 bases not matched to a gene. The CDR3 is made up of 14 amino acids. The V gene's germline CDR1 is SGHRS and CDR2 YFSETQ. Authors' data handling: Nucleated cell number was recorded as an estimate derived from reference gene primer amplification. TCRdb keeps only in-frame clones here, not all; method: immunoSEQ multiplex PCR. The D gene and trimming were derived from the DNA, and the V and J assignments and clone size from that table. The table records 15,000 to 20,000 clones, approximately 90% of them present only once.

This receptor was obtained from a human donor in a cohort sampled during active COVID-19. The sample comprised peripheral blood. The chain has TRBV5-1 and TRBJ2-3; TRBD1 aligns across 8 bases. As DNA, the CDR3 is TGCGCCAGCAGCATGGGACAGGCGGGAGATACGCAGTATTTT. This gives the protein CASSMGQAGDTQYF.